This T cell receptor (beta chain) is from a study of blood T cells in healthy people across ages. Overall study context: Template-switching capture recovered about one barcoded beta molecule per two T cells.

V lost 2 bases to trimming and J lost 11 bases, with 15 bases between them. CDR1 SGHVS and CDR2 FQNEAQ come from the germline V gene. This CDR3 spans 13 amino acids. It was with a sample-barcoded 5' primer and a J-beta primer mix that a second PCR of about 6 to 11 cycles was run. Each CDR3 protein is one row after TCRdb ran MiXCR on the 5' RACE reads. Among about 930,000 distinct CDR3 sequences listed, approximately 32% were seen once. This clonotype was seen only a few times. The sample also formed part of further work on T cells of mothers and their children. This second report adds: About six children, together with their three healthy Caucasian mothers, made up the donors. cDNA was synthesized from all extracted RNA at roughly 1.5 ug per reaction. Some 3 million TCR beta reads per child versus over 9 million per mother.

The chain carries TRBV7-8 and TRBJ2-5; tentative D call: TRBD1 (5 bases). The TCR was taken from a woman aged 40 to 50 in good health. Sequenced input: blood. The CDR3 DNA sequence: TGTGCCAGCAGCTTAAGGGGAATACAGCCGCAGTACTTC. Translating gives CASSLRGIQPQYF. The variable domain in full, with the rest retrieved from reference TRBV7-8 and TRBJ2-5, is GAGVSQSPRYKVAKRGQDVALRCDPISGHVSLFWYQQALGQGPEFLTYFQNEAQLDKSGLPSDRFFAERPEGSVSTLKIQRTQQEDSAVYLCASSLRGIQPQYFGPGTRLLVL.